The clone carrying this TCR beta chain was observed at least ten times. In TCRdb, the 5' RACE reads were re-called with MiXCR into one record per CDR3 protein. The repertoire holds roughly 32,000 distinct CDR3 sequences, with around 6.7% as singletons. The record originates from a study of T cells after yellow fever vaccination. This TCR derives from a man between 18 and 29 years old who received the YFV17D yellow fever vaccine. The input for sequencing was PBMCs, either bulk or a sorted T-cell subset (CD4+, CD8+, memory, or dextramer-sorted; not recorded which), taken on the day of the first yellow fever vaccination.

CDR3 protein: CASSQPGTGTEAFF. The CDR3 DNA sequence: TGCGCCAGCAGCCAACCCGGAACAGGGACTGAAGCTTTCTTT. The chain employs TRBV4-1 and TRBJ1-1; weak D call: TRBD1 (6 bases). The CDR3 has 14 residues. Per germline, CDR1 MGHRA and CDR2 YSYEKL. V lost 2 bases to trimming and J lost 5 bases, with 12 bases between them.